These T cell receptor beta chains were read from a single sample in a study of blood T cell repertoires in COVID-19. Profiled with immunoSEQ multiplex PCR; TCRdb holds only in-frame clones, not every one. Here the sample spans about 400,000 clones, around 89% being singletons. The sample taken for sequencing was peripheral blood. The receptors were gathered from a man aged 40-55 years with acute or convalescent COVID-19. Each CDR3 is given with its conserved first and last residue. The D gene is left open where the match is weak. Clone size is given for some rows only: seen once, a few or many times, or a class if the clone is expanded.

-	TRBV4-2	TRBJ2-3	-	CASAPLAFSGDTQYF	TGTGCCAGCGCCCCCCTAGCATTTTCTGGAGATACGCAGTATTTT
-	TRBV30	TRBJ1-5	-	CAWSSGSSNQPQHF	TGTGCCTGGAGTTCCGGGAGTAGCAATCAGCCCCAGCATTTT
-	TRBV3-1/TRBV3-2	TRBJ2-7	-	CASSQRGIYEQYF	TGTGCCAGCAGCCAACGGGGTATCTACGAGCAGTACTTC
-	TRBV2	TRBJ1-3	-	CASGGESGNTIYF	TGTGCCAGCGGAGGGGAATCTGGAAACACCATATATTTT
TRBD2	TRBV9	TRBJ2-1	-	CASSSPVGLAGVPQFF	TGTGCCAGCAGCTCACCTGTGGGACTAGCGGGAGTCCCCCAGTTCTTC
-	TRBV29-1	TRBJ2-7	-	CSVEIRDEQYF	TGCAGCGTTGAGATTAGAGACGAGCAGTACTTC
TRBD1	TRBV7-2	TRBJ2-7	once	CASSSGQHHSYEQYF	TGTGCCAGCAGCTCGGGACAGCACCACTCCTACGAGCAGTACTTC
-	TRBV6-5	TRBJ1-5	-	CASSYSFGRNQPQHF	TGTGCCAGCAGTTACTCATTCGGTAGAAATCAGCCCCAGCATTTT
-	TRBV27	TRBJ1-5	-	CASSFGSSSNQPQHF	TGTGCCAGCAGTTTCGGTTCGAGTAGCAATCAGCCCCAGCATTTT
-	TRBV7-9	TRBJ1-5	-	CASSLGDTVSNQPQHF	TGTGCCAGCAGCTTAGGGGACACGGTGAGCAATCAGCCCCAGCATTTT
-	TRBV9	TRBJ2-2	-	CASSVRLLATGELFF	TGTGCCAGCAGCGTCCGCCTGCTGGCCACCGGGGAGCTGTTTTTT
TRBD1	TRBV19	TRBJ2-5	once	CASSIAGGRETQYF	TGTGCCAGTAGTATTGCAGGGGGCCGAGAGACCCAGTACTTC
-	TRBV7-9	TRBJ2-2	-	CASSLGHPANTGELFF	TGTGCCAGCAGCCTCGGACACCCCGCGAACACCGGGGAGCTGTTTTTT
-	TRBV14	TRBJ1-2	-	CASSPSQGGYTF	TGTGCCAGCAGCCCTTCACAGGGTGGCTACACCTTC
TRBD2	TRBV29-1	TRBJ2-2	once	CSADSGSSGELFF	TGCAGCGCTGATAGCGGGAGTTCCGGGGAGCTGTTTTTT
-	TRBV7-3	TRBJ2-7	-	CASSSGNEQYF	TGTGCCAGCAGCTCCGGGAACGAGCAGTACTTC
TRBD2	TRBV20-1	TRBJ2-1	-	CSASSLSHRSGGTSYNEQFF	TGCAGTGCTAGTAGCTTAAGCCACCGTAGCGGGGGCACCTCCTACAATGAGCAGTTCTTC
TRBD2	TRBV5-1	TRBJ2-1	-	CASSLGLAGVQEQFF	TGCGCCAGCAGCTTGGGACTAGCGGGAGTACAGGAGCAGTTCTTC
-	TRBV28	TRBJ1-1	-	CASRDNSRQKGEAFF	TGTGCCAGCAGAGATAACAGCCGACAGAAGGGGGAAGCTTTCTTT
TRBD2	TRBV5-1	TRBJ2-4	-	CASSDRQRGVLKNIQYF	TGCGCCAGCAGTGATAGACAGCGGGGGGTCCTCAAAAACATTCAGTACTTC
-	TRBV28	TRBJ1-5	-	CATQGTYQPQHF	TGTGCCACCCAGGGGACCTATCAGCCCCAGCATTTT
TRBD1	TRBV9	TRBJ1-4	-	CASTRDGTVNEKLFF	TGTGCCAGCACCCGAGACGGGACAGTTAATGAAAAACTGTTTTTT
-	TRBV27	TRBJ1-5	-	CASSLAAGKPQHF	TGTGCCAGCAGCCTCGCGGCGGGGAAGCCCCAGCATTTT
-	TRBV5-1	TRBJ2-2	-	CASSPQLNSGELFF	TGCGCCAGCAGCCCACAGCTCAACTCCGGGGAGCTGTTTTTT
-	TRBV18	TRBJ2-7	once	CASSSGTGNEQYF	TGTGCCAGCTCATCAGGCACAGGGAACGAGCAGTACTTC
TRBD2	TRBV11-3	TRBJ2-1	-	CASSLSGRYNEQFF	TGTGCCAGCAGCTTGAGCGGGAGGTACAATGAGCAGTTCTTC
TRBD1	TRBV2	TRBJ1-6	-	CASSGDRTNPRMHSPLHF	TGTGCCAGCAGTGGGGACAGAACGAACCCCCGCATGCATTCACCCCTCCACTTT
TRBD2	TRBV7-8	TRBJ2-1	-	CASSPGSSGTKYNEQFF	TGTGCCAGCAGCCCCGGGTCTAGCGGGACGAAGTACAATGAGCAGTTCTTC
-	TRBV15	TRBJ1-6	-	CATATGRGKSLHF	TGTGCCACCGCAACGGGTCGTGGCAAGTCCCTCCACTTT
-	TRBV6-4	TRBJ1-1	-	CASSNKNGGGTEAFF	TGTGCCAGCAGTAATAAGAACGGGGGAGGTACTGAAGCTTTCTTT
TRBD1	TRBV7-8	TRBJ1-2	-	CASSFAQGAGGYTF	TGTGCCAGCAGCTTCGCACAGGGGGCTGGAGGCTACACCTTC
-	TRBV4-3	TRBJ2-7	-	CASSQNFLTSSEQYF	TGCGCCAGCAGCCAAAACTTCCTCACTTCTTCCGAGCAGTACTTC
TRBD2	TRBV2	TRBJ2-2	-	CASIGLAGVGAGELFF	TGTGCCAGCATCGGACTAGCGGGAGTGGGGGCCGGGGAGCTGTTTTTT
-	TRBV6-6	TRBJ2-3	-	CASVQNRVPDTQYF	TGTGCCAGTGTTCAGAACAGGGTTCCAGATACGCAGTATTTT
TRBD2	TRBV5-1	TRBJ2-3	-	CASSLTLATSGGFLDTQYF	TGCGCCAGCAGCTTAACTCTTGCGACTAGCGGGGGGTTCTTAGATACGCAGTATTTT
-	TRBV19	TRBJ2-1	-	CASSTSSYNEQFF	TGTGCCAGTAGTACTAGCTCCTACAATGAGCAGTTCTTC
-	TRBV4-1	TRBJ1-2	-	CASSQRGKSYVDGYTF	TGCGCCAGCAGCCAGCGGGGGAAGAGCTATGTCGATGGCTACACCTTC
-	TRBV9	TRBJ2-7	few	CASSVADSEHYEQYF	TGTGCCAGCAGCGTAGCCGACAGCGAGCACTACGAGCAGTACTTC
TRBD1	TRBV28	TRBJ1-5	-	CASSRDRYSNQPQHF	TGTGCCAGCAGTAGGGACAGGTATAGCAATCAGCCCCAGCATTTT
-	TRBV19	TRBJ1-5	-	CATGELRGNQPQHF	TGTGCCACGGGAGAGCTTAGGGGCAATCAGCCCCAGCATTTT
TRBD2	TRBV3-1/TRBV3-2	TRBJ2-2	-	CASSQDWLAGVPGELFF	TGTGCCAGCAGCCAAGATTGGCTAGCGGGAGTTCCCGGGGAGCTGTTTTTT
-	TRBV6-6	TRBJ2-7	-	CASSYEVGSSYEQYF	TGTGCCAGCAGTTATGAGGTTGGTAGCTCCTACGAGCAGTACTTC
TRBD2	TRBV5-6	TRBJ2-2	-	CASSLRPGLVGPGELFF	TGTGCCAGCAGCTTGCGACCGGGACTAGTAGGACCCGGGGAGCTGTTTTTT
TRBD1	TRBV4-3	TRBJ2-7	-	CASSQEDRGWGYEQYF	TGCGCCAGCAGCCAAGAAGACAGGGGTTGGGGCTACGAGCAGTACTTC
TRBD1	TRBV28	TRBJ1-3	-	CASSTVGTGSGNTIYF	TGTGCCAGCAGTACCGTCGGGACAGGGTCCGGAAACACCATATATTTT
TRBD2	TRBV7-9	TRBJ2-5	-	CASSLGSSGVHYF	TGTGCCAGCAGCTTAGGGTCCAGCGGGGTTCACTACTTC
TRBD1	TRBV16	TRBJ2-3	-	CASSQSSQGAVDTQYF	TGTGCCAGCAGCCAATCGAGCCAGGGGGCCGTAGATACGCAGTATTTT
-	TRBV28	TRBJ1-5	-	CASSPQGYRLPSLSNQPQHF	TGTGCCAGCAGTCCCCAGGGTTACAGGTTGCCATCCCTTAGCAATCAGCCCCAGCATTTT
-	TRBV18	TRBJ2-5	-	CASSPPFSSRGADETQYF	TGTGCCAGCTCACCACCGTTTTCTTCTCGGGGGGCCGATGAGACCCAGTACTTC
-	TRBV27	TRBJ1-1	-	CASSVRLTANTEAFF	TGTGCCAGCAGTGTCCGATTGACAGCTAACACTGAAGCTTTCTTT
TRBD2	TRBV12-5	TRBJ2-1	-	CASGLATLRLAGEPQYNEQFF	TGTGCTAGTGGTTTGGCGACCCTTCGGCTAGCGGGGGAGCCCCAATACAATGAGCAGTTCTTC
-	TRBV4-2	TRBJ2-7	-	CASSHDGYEQYF	TGTGCCAGCAGCCACGACGGGTACGAGCAGTACTTC